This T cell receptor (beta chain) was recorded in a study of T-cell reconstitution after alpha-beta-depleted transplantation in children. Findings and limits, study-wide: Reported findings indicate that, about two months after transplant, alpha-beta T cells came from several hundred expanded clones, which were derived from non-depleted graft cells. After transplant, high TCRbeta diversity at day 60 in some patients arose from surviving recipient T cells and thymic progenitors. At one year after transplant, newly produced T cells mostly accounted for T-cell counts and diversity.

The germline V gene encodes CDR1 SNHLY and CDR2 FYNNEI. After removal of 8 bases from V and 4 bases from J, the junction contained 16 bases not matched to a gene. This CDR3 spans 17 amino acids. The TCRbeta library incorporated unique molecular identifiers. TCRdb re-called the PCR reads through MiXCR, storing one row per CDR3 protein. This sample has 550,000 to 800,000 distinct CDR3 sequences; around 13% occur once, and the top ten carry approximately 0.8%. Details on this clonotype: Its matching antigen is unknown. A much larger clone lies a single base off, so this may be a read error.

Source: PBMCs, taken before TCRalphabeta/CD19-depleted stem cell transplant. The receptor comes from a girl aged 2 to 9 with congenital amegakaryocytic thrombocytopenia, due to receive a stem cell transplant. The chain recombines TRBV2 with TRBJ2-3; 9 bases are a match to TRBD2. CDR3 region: CASCPTSGLKKADTQYF. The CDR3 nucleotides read TGTGCCAGCTGCCCCACTAGCGGGCTAAAGAAGGCAGATACGCAGTATTTT.